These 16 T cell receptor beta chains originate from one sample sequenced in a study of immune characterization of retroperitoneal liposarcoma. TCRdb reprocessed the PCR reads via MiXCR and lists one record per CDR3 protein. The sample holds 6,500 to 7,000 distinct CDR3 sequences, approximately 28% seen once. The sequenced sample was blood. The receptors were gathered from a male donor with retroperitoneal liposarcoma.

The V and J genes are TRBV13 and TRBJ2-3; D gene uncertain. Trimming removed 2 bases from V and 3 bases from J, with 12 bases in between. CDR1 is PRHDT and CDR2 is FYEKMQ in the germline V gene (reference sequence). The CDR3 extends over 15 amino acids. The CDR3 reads CASSLTRAWTDTQYF. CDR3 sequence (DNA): TGTGCCAGCAGCTTAACCCGGGCCTGGACAGATACGCAGTATTTT.

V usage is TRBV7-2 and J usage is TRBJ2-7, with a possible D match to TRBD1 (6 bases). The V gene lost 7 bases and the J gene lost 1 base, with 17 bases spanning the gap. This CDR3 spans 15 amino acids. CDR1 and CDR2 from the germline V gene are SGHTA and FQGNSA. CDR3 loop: CASNPRTADSYEQYF. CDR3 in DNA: TGTGCCAGCAACCCCCGGACAGCGGATTCCTACGAGCAGTACTTC.

The CDR3 nucleotides are TGTGCCAGCAGTGAAGTTGGCGACACAGATACGCAGTATTTT. This sequence encodes CASSEVGDTDTQYF. The chain joins TRBV6-1 to TRBJ2-3, with no clear D. CDR3 size: 14 residues. V was clipped by 1 base and J by 2 bases, with 7 bases between them. Germline V CDR1 and CDR2: MNHNS, SASEGT.

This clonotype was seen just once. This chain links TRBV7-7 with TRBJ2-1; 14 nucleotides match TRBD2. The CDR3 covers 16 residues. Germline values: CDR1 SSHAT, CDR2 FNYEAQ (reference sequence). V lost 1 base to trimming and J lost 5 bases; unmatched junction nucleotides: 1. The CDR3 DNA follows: TGTGCCAGCAGCTTAGGACTAGCGGGGGGGGACAATGAGCAGTTCTTC. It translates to CASSLGLAGGDNEQFF.

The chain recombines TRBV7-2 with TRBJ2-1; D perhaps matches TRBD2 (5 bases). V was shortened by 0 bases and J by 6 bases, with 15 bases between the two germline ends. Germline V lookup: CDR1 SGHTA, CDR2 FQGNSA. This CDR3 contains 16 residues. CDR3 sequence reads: CASSLALGSLLNEQFF. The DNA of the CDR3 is TGTGCCAGCAGCTTAGCGCTAGGGAGCCTCCTCAATGAGCAGTTCTTC. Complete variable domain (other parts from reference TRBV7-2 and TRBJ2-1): GAGVSQSPSNKVTEKGKDVELRCDPISGHTALYWYRQSLGQGLEFLIYFQGNSAPDKSGLPSDRFSAERTGGSVSTLTIQRTQQEDSAVYLCASSLALGSLLNEQFFGPGTRLTVL.

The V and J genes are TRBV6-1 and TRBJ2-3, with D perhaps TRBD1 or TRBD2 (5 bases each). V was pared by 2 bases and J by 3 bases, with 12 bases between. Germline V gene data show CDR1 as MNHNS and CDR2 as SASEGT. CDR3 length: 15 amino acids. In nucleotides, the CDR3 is TGTGCCAGCAGTGAACTGAAAGAGGGGACAGATACGCAGTATTTT. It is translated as CASSELKEGTDTQYF.

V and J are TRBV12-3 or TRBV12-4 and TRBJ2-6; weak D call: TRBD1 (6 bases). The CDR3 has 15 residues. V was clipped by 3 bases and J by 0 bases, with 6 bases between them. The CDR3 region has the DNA TGTGCCAGCAGTTTGGGGGCCTCTGGGGCCAACGTCCTGACTTTC. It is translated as CASSLGASGANVLTF.

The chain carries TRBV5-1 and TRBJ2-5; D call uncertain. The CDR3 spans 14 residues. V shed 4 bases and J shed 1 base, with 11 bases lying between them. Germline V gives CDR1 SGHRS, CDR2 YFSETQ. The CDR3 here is CASSPRQGQETQYF. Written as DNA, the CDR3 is TGCGCCAGCAGCCCTAGACAAGGCCAAGAGACCCAGTACTTC.

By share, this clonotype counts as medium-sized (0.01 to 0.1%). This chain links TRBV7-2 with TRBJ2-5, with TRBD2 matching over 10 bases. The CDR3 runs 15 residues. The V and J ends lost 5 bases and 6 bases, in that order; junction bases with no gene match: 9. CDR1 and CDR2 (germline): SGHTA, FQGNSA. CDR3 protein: CASSAAAGGPQTQYF. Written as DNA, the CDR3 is TGTGCCAGCAGCGCGGCAGCGGGGGGGCCCCAGACCCAGTACTTC. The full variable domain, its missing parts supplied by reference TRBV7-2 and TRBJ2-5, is GAGVSQSPSNKVTEKGKDVELRCDPISGHTALYWYRQSLGQGLEFLIYFQGNSAPDKSGLPSDRFSAERTGGSVSTLTIQRTQQEDSAVYLCASSAAAGGPQTQYFGPGTRLLVL.

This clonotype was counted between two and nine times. The CDR3 DNA reads as TGTGCCTGGAGTGTACGGCGGGAACTCCAAGAGACCCAGTACTTC. Translation: CAWSVRRELQETQYF. This rearrangement joins TRBV30 to TRBJ2-5; tentative D call: TRBD2 (6 bases). Germline values: CDR1 GTSNPN, CDR2 SVGIG (reference sequence). The CDR3 totals 15 residues. The V end lost 0 bases, the J end lost 1 base, and 12 bases lay between the germline ends.

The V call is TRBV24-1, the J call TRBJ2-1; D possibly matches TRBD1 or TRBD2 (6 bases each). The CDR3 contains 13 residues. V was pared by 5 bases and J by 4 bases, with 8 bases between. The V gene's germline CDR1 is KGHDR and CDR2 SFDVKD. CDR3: CATSGGAYNEQFF. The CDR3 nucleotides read TGTGCCACCAGTGGGGGGGCTTACAATGAGCAGTTCTTC.

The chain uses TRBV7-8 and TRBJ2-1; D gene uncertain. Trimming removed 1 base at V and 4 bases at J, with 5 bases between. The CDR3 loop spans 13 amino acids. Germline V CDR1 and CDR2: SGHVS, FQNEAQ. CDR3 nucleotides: TGTGCCAGCAGCTTAGTTTGGTACAATGAGCAGTTCTTC. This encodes CASSLVWYNEQFF.

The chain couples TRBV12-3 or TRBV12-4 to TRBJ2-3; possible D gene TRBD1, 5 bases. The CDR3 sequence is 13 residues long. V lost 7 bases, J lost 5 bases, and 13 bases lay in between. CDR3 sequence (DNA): TGTGCCAGCATCCCCGGAACAGGAGATACGCAGTATTTT. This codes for CASIPGTGDTQYF.

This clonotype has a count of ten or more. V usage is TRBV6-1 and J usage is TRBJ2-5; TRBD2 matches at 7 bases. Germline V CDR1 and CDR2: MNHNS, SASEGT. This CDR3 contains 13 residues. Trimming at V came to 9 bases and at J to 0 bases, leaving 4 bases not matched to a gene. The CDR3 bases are TGTGCCAGTGGGGGGGGGGACCAAGAGACCCAGTACTTC. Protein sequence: CASGGGDQETQYF.

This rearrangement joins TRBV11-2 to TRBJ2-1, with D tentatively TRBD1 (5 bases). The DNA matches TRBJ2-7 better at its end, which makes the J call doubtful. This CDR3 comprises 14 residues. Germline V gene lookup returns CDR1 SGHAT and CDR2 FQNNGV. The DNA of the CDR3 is TGTGCCAGCAGCACGCAAAGGACACGGAAAGGACAGTACTTC. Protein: CASSTQRTRKGQYF.

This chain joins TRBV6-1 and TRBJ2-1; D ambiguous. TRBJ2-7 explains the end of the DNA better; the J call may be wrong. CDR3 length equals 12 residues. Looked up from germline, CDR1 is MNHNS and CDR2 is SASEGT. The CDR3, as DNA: TGTGCCAGCAGTGAGGGCAACTACGAGCAGTACTTC. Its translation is CASSEGNYEQYF.